The 16 T cell receptor beta chains below come from one sample, sequenced in a study of blood T cells in healthy people across ages. A J-beta primer mix and a sample-barcoded 5' primer were used in a second PCR of about 7 to 12 cycles. MiXCR, run by TCRdb on the 5' RACE reads, gives a single entry per CDR3 protein. Found here are 700,000 to 900,000 distinct CDR3 sequences, more than 25% of them singletons; the top ten hold approximately 2.9%. This sample also belongs to another study, concerning T cells of mothers and their children.

Material: blood. These receptors were obtained from a boy aged 5-17 years in good health.

The chain employs TRBV5-1 and TRBJ1-3; no clear D gene. Between the trimmed V and J ends, which lost 1 base and 4 bases, there was a span of 15 bases. Germline assignment: CDR1 SGHRS and CDR2 YFSETQ. The CDR3 is made up of 16 amino acids. CDR3 protein: CASSLLGPGSGNTIYF. DNA for the CDR3: TGCGCCAGCAGCTTGCTCGGACCCGGGTCCGGAAACACCATATATTTT.

V is TRBV5-1 and J is TRBJ1-5; D unclear. Per the germline V gene, CDR1 is SGHRS and CDR2 is YFSETQ. There are 14 residues in the CDR3. Trimming cost V 1 base and J 4 bases, with 9 bases left between them. CDR3 DNA: TGCGCCAGCAGCTTGAACGGAAGAAATCAGCCCCAGCATTTT. Protein product: CASSLNGRNQPQHF.

This clonotype appeared a few times. The chain combines TRBV28 with TRBJ2-3; D remains unclear. V was trimmed by 1 base and J by 5 bases, leaving 10 bases between them. From germline, CDR1 is MDHEN and CDR2 SYDVKM. The CDR3 has 14 residues. The CDR3: CASSLSLAKDTQYF. The DNA of the CDR3 is TGTGCCAGCAGTTTATCCTTGGCGAAAGATACGCAGTATTTT. The full variable domain, completed using reference TRBV28 and TRBJ2-3, is DVKVTQSSRYLVKRTGEKVFLECVQDMDHENMFWYRQDPGLGLRLIYFSYDVKMKEKGDIPEGYSVSREKKERFSLILESASTNQTSMYLCASSLSLAKDTQYFGPGTRLTVL.

Here the CDR3 reads CASSVAEGPYEQYF. The CDR3 bases are TGTGCCAGCAGCGTAGCAGAGGGCCCCTACGAGCAGTACTTC. J is TRBJ2-7 and V is TRBV9; D perhaps matches TRBD2 (5 bases). V was shortened by 0 bases and J by 2 bases, with 9 bases between the two germline ends. Germline CDR1 is SGDLS and CDR2 is YYNGEE. This CDR3 has 14 residues.

This clonotype has only a few counts. The V call is TRBV28, the J call TRBJ2-5, with a possible D match to TRBD2 (5 bases). The V and J ends lost 6 bases and 2 bases respectively, with 19 bases between them. Germline values: CDR1 MDHEN, CDR2 SYDVKM. The CDR3 contains 16 residues. Written as DNA, the CDR3 is TGTGCCAGCAGCCTCCGGGCCGGGGAATGGCAAGAGACCCAGTACTTC. This gives the protein CASSLRAGEWQETQYF.

The chain has TRBV14 and TRBJ2-3, with D tentatively TRBD1 (6 bases). Between the trimmed V and J ends, which lost 3 bases and 10 bases, there was a span of 11 bases. Germline loops: CDR1 SGHDN, CDR2 FVKESK. This CDR3 contains 12 residues. CDR3 coding DNA: TGTGCCAGCAGCCAGTTAGGACAGTCGCAGTATTTT. Amino acids: CASSQLGQSQYF.

This sequence joins TRBV7-9 and TRBJ1-2, with D possibly matching TRBD1 (6 bases). The CDR3 has 14 residues. The V and J ends lost 5 bases and 4 bases respectively, with 14 bases between them. The V gene's germline CDR1 is SEHNR and CDR2 FQNEAQ (reference sequence). The CDR3 DNA reads as TGTGCCAGCAGCCCCGTTGGGGGCGGCTATGGCTACACCTTC. Residues: CASSPVGGGYGYTF.

The J gene is TRBJ2-7, the V gene TRBV5-1; TRBD2 matches at 11 bases. The V and J ends lost 4 bases and 3 bases, in that order; junction bases with no gene match: 6. Germline V gene sequence: CDR1 SGHRS, CDR2 YFSETQ. The CDR3 has 15 amino acids. The CDR3 coding sequence is TGCGCCAGCAGCCAACTAGCGGGGGCAAACTACGAGCAGTACTTC. Its protein product is CASSQLAGANYEQYF.

The V gene is TRBV5-7, the J gene TRBJ2-7, with 8 bases lining up with TRBD1. TRBV5-7 qualifies as an ORF whose function is uncertain. This CDR3 is built from 17 residues. Germline trimming cut 4 bases from V and 2 bases from J; bases unmatched to any gene: 14. The CDR3 sequence is CASSPGQATLDTYEQYF. The DNA for the CDR3 is TGTGCCAGCAGCCCGGGACAGGCGACCCTAGACACCTACGAGCAGTACTTC.

In its sample, this clonotype was seen many times. This rearrangement joins TRBV2 to TRBJ1-4; the D gene is possibly TRBD1 (5 bases). The CDR3 totals 12 residues. Trimming cost V 3 bases and J 8 bases, with 7 bases left between them. Per the germline V gene, CDR1 is SNHLY and CDR2 is FYNNEI. Written as DNA, the CDR3 is TGTGCCAGCAGTGAGAGGGGAGAAAAACTGTTTTTT. This encodes CASSERGEKLFF.

This clonotype was seen only a few times. The chain combines TRBV27 with TRBJ1-5, with D possibly being TRBD1 (6 bases). The V and J ends lost 4 bases and 1 base respectively, with 17 bases between them. This CDR3 has 17 amino acids. CDR1 and CDR2 (germline): MNHEY, SMNVEV (reference sequence). CDR3: CASSSRDLGGSNQPQHF. In DNA, the CDR3 is TGTGCCAGCAGTTCCCGGGACCTAGGGGGAAGCAATCAGCCCCAGCATTTT.

This clonotype was picked up a small number of times. This sequence joins TRBV6-5 and TRBJ2-5; D is possibly TRBD1 (6 bases). The CDR3 runs 14 residues. V lost 2 bases and J 5 bases, leaving 12 bases between the germline ends. The germline V gene encodes CDR1 MNHEY and CDR2 SVGAGI. DNA of the CDR3: TGTGCCAGCAGTTACGGTTATCAGGGGGAGACCCAGTACTTC. This sequence encodes CASSYGYQGETQYF.

V and J are TRBV2 and TRBJ2-1; TRBD1 is a possible D gene (6 bases). V shed 3 bases and J shed 3 bases, with 15 bases lying between them. Germline lookup yields CDR1 SNHLY and CDR2 FYNNEI. CDR3 length: 16 amino acids. The DNA for the CDR3 is TGTGCCAGCAGTGACCACAGGGAAAGGGACTACAATGAGCAGTTCTTC. It translates to CASSDHRERDYNEQFF.

This clonotype has at least ten counts. The J gene is TRBJ1-3, the V gene TRBV6-6, with D uncertain. Between the trimmed V and J ends, which lost 1 base and 0 bases, there was a span of 4 bases. This CDR3 region has 14 residues. In germline, CDR1 is MNHNY, CDR2 SVGAGI (reference sequence). The CDR3 DNA sequence: TGTGCCAGCAGTTACTTGAGCTCTGGAAACACCATATATTTT. It is translated as CASSYLSSGNTIYF.

The chain has TRBV10-3 and TRBJ1-2; TRBD1 matches at 8 bases. This CDR3 has 11 residues. Germline CDR1 is ENHRY and CDR2 is SYGVKD. Trimming took 10 bases from V and 6 from J; bases not matched to a gene: 4. The CDR3 nucleotides are TGTGCCACCACAGGGGGGGATGGCTACACCTTC. It translates to CATTGGDGYTF.

The rearrangement joins TRBV5-1 to TRBJ2-5; D could derive from TRBD1 or TRBD2 (6 bases each). The J call could be wrong; TRBJ2-1 is a better fit for the DNA end. Germline V lookup: CDR1 SGHRS, CDR2 YFSETQ. This CDR3 has 15 residues. The CDR3 DNA follows: TGCGCCAGCAGCTTGGCCTACTCCGGGGGCGATGAGCAGTTCTTC. It is translated as CASSLAYSGGDEQFF.